The rows below give T cell receptor beta chains drawn from one sample of a study of T-cell reconstitution after alpha-beta-depleted transplantation in children. TCRdb re-analysed the PCR reads in MiXCR, keeping a single row per CDR3 protein. Of 200,000 to 250,000 distinct CDR3 sequences listed, around 7.8% are singletons. This specimen was PBMCs, mostly from graft donor cells, taken 180 days after TCRalphabeta/CD19-depleted stem cell transplant. These receptors all come from a male patient younger than 18 who had a stem cell transplant for acute lymphoblastic leukemia, so the T cells may come from the graft donor. Both conserved end residues are part of each CDR3. D genes are given only for firm matches. Rows may omit the clone size; those that give it use once, few, many or a size class.

j_call,v_call,clone_size,d_call,cdr3_aa,cdr3_nt
TRBJ1-1,TRBV12-5,many,NA,CASGPPMNTEAFF,TGTGCTAGTGGTCCCCCGATGAACACTGAAGCTTTCTTT
TRBJ2-7,TRBV28,many,NA,CASSSGTDSYEQYF,TGTGCCAGCAGTTCCGGGACGGACTCCTACGAGCAGTACTTC
TRBJ2-1,TRBV14,many,NA,CASSQATGNEQFF,TGTGCCAGCAGCCAGGCAACAGGCAATGAGCAGTTCTTC
TRBJ2-2,TRBV5-1,many,NA,CASSLGTPYGTGELFF,TGCGCCAGCAGCTTGGGAACACCATACGGCACCGGGGAGCTGTTTTTT
TRBJ2-4,TRBV3-1,many,NA,CASSQEEGAKNIQYF,TGTGCCAGCAGCCAAGAGGAGGGAGCCAAAAACATTCAGTACTTC
TRBJ1-4,TRBV6-5,many,NA,CASGGHWKMGTNEKLFF,TGTGCCAGCGGGGGGCACTGGAAAATGGGAACTAATGAAAAACTGTTTTTT
TRBJ1-1,TRBV5-1,many,NA,CASSAELNTEAFF,TGCGCCAGCAGCGCTGAATTGAACACTGAAGCTTTCTTT
TRBJ2-2,TRBV7-8,NA,TRBD2,CASSLVPSGRLDDTGELFF,TGTGCCAGCAGCTTAGTTCCTAGCGGGAGATTAGATGACACCGGGGAGCTGTTTTTT
TRBJ2-2,TRBV11-3,NA,TRBD2,CGSSLGLAANTGELFF,TGTGGCAGCAGCTTAGGACTAGCGGCGAACACCGGGGAGCTGTTTTTT
TRBJ1-5,TRBV6-1,many,NA,CASSVVSVGPFSNQPQHF,TGTGCCAGCAGTGTGGTCAGCGTGGGGCCCTTTAGCAATCAGCCCCAGCATTTT
TRBJ2-5,TRBV7-2,many,TRBD2,CASSTWDYQETQYF,TGTGCCAGCAGCACCTGGGACTATCAAGAGACCCAGTACTTC
TRBJ2-1,TRBV20-1,many,NA,CSARDREFEQFF,TGCAGTGCTAGAGATCGGGAGTTCGAGCAGTTCTTC
TRBJ2-7,TRBV6-2/TRBV6-3,many,NA,CASSPLNEQYF,TGTGCCAGCAGTCCCCTAAACGAGCAGTACTTC
TRBJ1-4,TRBV20-1,many,NA,CSASKGGKLFF,TGCAGTGCGAGCAAGGGTGGAAAACTGTTTTTT
TRBJ2-7,TRBV5-5,many,NA,CASSLVPGSSSYEQYF,TGTGCCAGCAGCTTGGTACCCGGATCGAGCTCCTACGAGCAGTACTTC
TRBJ2-6,TRBV20-1,NA,NA,CSARKYRAGRETTGANVLTF,TGCAGTGCTAGAAAATACCGCGCGGGCAGGGAAACGACTGGGGCCAACGTCCTGACTTTC
TRBJ2-4,TRBV7-9,many,NA,CASSLGLEGIQYF,TGTGCCAGCAGCTTGGGACTCGAGGGCATTCAGTACTTC
TRBJ2-1,TRBV12-3/TRBV12-4,many,NA,CASSLAQIWFF,TGTGCCAGCAGTTTGGCCCAAATATGGTTCTTC
TRBJ2-2,TRBV6-1,many,TRBD1,CGCRGPNANTGELFF,TGTGGGTGCAGGGGGCCCAATGCGAACACCGGGGAGCTGTTTTTT
TRBJ2-7,TRBV7-9,many,TRBD2,CASSFSASGSYEQYF,TGTGCCAGCAGCTTTTCCGCTAGCGGGAGCTACGAGCAGTACTTC
TRBJ2-7,TRBV3-1,many,NA,CASSLLGPPSGTPSYEQYF,TGTGCCAGCAGCCTCCTAGGGCCCCCCTCCGGGACCCCCTCCTACGAGCAGTACTTC
TRBJ2-7,TRBV6-5,many,NA,CASSYMRSYEQYF,TGTGCCAGCAGTTACATGCGGTCCTACGAGCAGTACTTC
TRBJ1-1,TRBV3-1,many,NA,CASSQEIGVLNTEAFF,TGTGCCAGCAGCCAAGAGATAGGGGTTTTGAACACTGAAGCTTTCTTT
TRBJ1-1,TRBV5-1,NA,NA,CASSLGRRAGYTEAFF,TGCGCCAGCAGCCTGGGACGCAGGGCGGGGTACACTGAAGCTTTCTTT
TRBJ2-7,TRBV7-9,many,NA,CASSLANGAAYEQYF,TGTGCCAGCAGCTTAGCGAACGGGGCAGCCTACGAGCAGTACTTC
TRBJ1-1,TRBV9,many,TRBD1,CASSVIPKAGGTEAFF,TGTGCCAGCAGCGTAATCCCTAAGGCAGGGGGCACTGAAGCTTTCTTT
TRBJ1-5,TRBV6-2/TRBV6-3,many,NA,CASSYPGALGQPQHF,TGTGCCAGCAGTTATCCGGGGGCACTGGGACAGCCCCAGCATTTT
TRBJ2-4,TRBV5-5,few,TRBD1,CASSFLIADRGLVFQYF,TGTGCCAGCAGCTTTCTTATCGCGGACAGGGGGTTAGTCTTTCAGTACTTC
TRBJ2-3,TRBV7-2,many,TRBD2,CASSYFLAGGTDTQYF,TGTGCCAGCAGCTATTTTCTAGCGGGAGGCACAGATACGCAGTATTTT
TRBJ2-7,TRBV5-1,many,TRBD1,CASSLSSGQGGYEQYF,TGCGCCAGCAGCTTGAGTTCGGGACAGGGGGGCTACGAGCAGTACTTC
TRBJ2-3,TRBV6-5,many,NA,CASNRGRPTDTQYF,TGTGCCAGCAATCGGGGCAGGCCCACAGATACGCAGTATTTT
TRBJ1-1,TRBV7-2,many,TRBD1,CASSLALTGTNTEAFF,TGTGCCAGCAGCTTAGCGCTGACAGGGACGAACACTGAAGCTTTCTTT
TRBJ1-2,TRBV5-6,many,NA,CASSFSGRKNYGYTF,TGTGCCAGCAGCTTTTCGGGACGCAAGAACTATGGCTACACCTTC
TRBJ1-1,TRBV20-1,many,NA,CSARVAGRMNTEAFF,TGCAGTGCTAGAGTTGCAGGCCGCATGAACACTGAAGCTTTCTTT
TRBJ2-1,TRBV6-5,many,NA,CASSYTGGNEQFF,TGTGCCAGCAGTTATACTGGGGGCAATGAGCAGTTCTTC
TRBJ2-3,TRBV24-1,many,NA,CATSDPPTDTQYF,TGTGCCACCAGTGACCCCCCTACAGATACGCAGTATTTT
TRBJ2-7,TRBV20-1,few,TRBD1,CSARDSGQGFNEQYF,TGCAGTGCTAGAGATTCGGGACAGGGGTTTAACGAGCAGTACTTC
TRBJ2-7,TRBV9,many,NA,CASSPRPGSYEQYF,TGTGCCAGCAGCCCCAGACCCGGTTCCTACGAGCAGTACTTC
TRBJ1-5,TRBV25-1,many,NA,CASSEGDSNQPQHF,TGTGCCAGCAGTGAAGGAGATAGCAATCAGCCCCAGCATTTT
TRBJ2-5,TRBV12-3/TRBV12-4,many,NA,CASSPPGRGRETQYF,TGTGCCAGCAGTCCCCCGGGGCGGGGGCGGGAGACCCAGTACTTC
TRBJ1-5,TRBV3-1,many,TRBD1,CASSQYSPWDRGRLSQPQHF,TGTGCCAGCAGCCAGTACAGCCCGTGGGACAGGGGTCGCCTCAGTCAGCCCCAGCATTTT
TRBJ2-6,TRBV19,NA,NA,CASSSPGLSGANVLTF,TGTGCCAGTAGTAGTCCGGGACTCTCTGGGGCCAACGTCCTGACTTTC
TRBJ2-7,TRBV19,many,NA,CASSINPQGTPYEQYF,TGTGCCAGTAGTATCAACCCACAAGGGACCCCCTACGAGCAGTACTTC